This TCR beta chain was retrieved from a study of control samples from healthy donors and cancer patients. Germline CDR1 is LGHNA and CDR2 is YNFKEQ. This CDR3 spans 13 amino acids. V was cut by 4 bases and J by 5 bases, with 8 bases left in between. Here immunoSEQ multiplex PCR was the method, and the copy in TCRdb shows in-frame clones only, minus some. The table has about 120,000 clones, around nine tenths seen once. The chain links TRBV4-2 to TRBJ1-4, with D unclear. The receptor comes from an older woman with lung cancer. The sequencing sample was made of PBMCs. DNA for the CDR3: TGTGCCAGCAGCCCGGGAGGAAATGAAAAACTGTTTTTT. It translates to CASSPGGNEKLFF.